The rows below give T cell receptor beta chains drawn from one sample of a study of blood T cells in healthy people across ages. One entry per CDR3 protein, called by TCRdb with MiXCR from the 5' RACE reads. The sample shows roughly 1 million distinct CDR3 sequences, around 27% of them seen only once. A further study also used this sample, focusing on T cells of mothers and their children.

Sequenced input: blood. Receptors were obtained from a girl aged 2-9 years in good health. The CDR3 runs from the conserved cysteine through the conserved F or W. A D gene is named only where the DNA matches it firmly. Where a row states a size, it is once, few, many or the class of an expanded clone; other rows omit it.

cdr3_aa: CASSLEFSWPETQYF; cdr3_nt: TGTGCCAGCAGCTTAGAGTTCTCCTGGCCGGAGACCCAGTACTTC; j_call: TRBJ2-5; v_call: TRBV7-6; clone_size: -; d_call: -
cdr3_aa: CASSRQLYNEQFF; cdr3_nt: TGTGCCAGCAGTCGACAGTTATACAATGAGCAGTTCTTC; j_call: TRBJ2-1; v_call: TRBV28; clone_size: few; d_call: -
cdr3_aa: CASSSGNRVGTEAFF; cdr3_nt: TGCGCCAGCAGCTCGGGAAACAGGGTAGGCACTGAAGCTTTCTTT; j_call: TRBJ1-1; v_call: TRBV4-1; clone_size: -; d_call: -
cdr3_aa: CASSPGLAGERNEQYF; cdr3_nt: TGTGCCAGCTCACCCGGACTAGCGGGAGAAAGGAACGAGCAGTACTTC; j_call: TRBJ2-7; v_call: TRBV18; clone_size: -; d_call: TRBD2
cdr3_aa: CASSIEGPEYYNEQFF; cdr3_nt: TGTGCCAGTAGTATAGAAGGGCCGGAGTACTACAATGAGCAGTTCTTC; j_call: TRBJ2-1; v_call: TRBV19; clone_size: -; d_call: -
cdr3_aa: CASSRSTNTHSYTQYF; cdr3_nt: TGTGCCAGCAGTCGCTCGACTAACACCCACTCCTATACGCAGTATTTT; j_call: TRBJ2-3; v_call: TRBV6-5; clone_size: few; d_call: -
cdr3_aa: CASSPRTSGATYEQYF; cdr3_nt: TGTGCCAGCAGCCCGCGGACTAGCGGAGCCACCTACGAGCAGTACTTC; j_call: TRBJ2-7; v_call: TRBV4-2; clone_size: few; d_call: TRBD2
cdr3_aa: CASSLGRAVMNTEAFF; cdr3_nt: TGTGCCAGCAGCCTGGGTAGAGCCGTAATGAACACTGAAGCTTTCTTT; j_call: TRBJ1-1; v_call: TRBV5-6; clone_size: few; d_call: -
cdr3_aa: CSAATSGSQYF; cdr3_nt: TGCAGTGCTGCGACTAGCGGGAGCCAGTACTTC; j_call: TRBJ2-5; v_call: TRBV20-1; clone_size: -; d_call: TRBD2
cdr3_aa: CASSVEAGGLGETQYF; cdr3_nt: TGTGCCAGCAGCGTAGAAGCGGGAGGGCTTGGTGAGACCCAGTACTTC; j_call: TRBJ2-5; v_call: TRBV9; clone_size: -; d_call: TRBD2
cdr3_aa: CASSLYSLSTDTQYF; cdr3_nt: TGTGCCAGCAGCTTATACAGTCTTTCCACAGATACGCAGTATTTT; j_call: TRBJ2-3; v_call: TRBV7-2; clone_size: few; d_call: -
cdr3_aa: CASSLDRRQSSGANVLTF; cdr3_nt: TGTGCCAGCAGCTTAGATCGTCGGCAGAGCTCTGGGGCCAACGTCCTGACTTTC; j_call: TRBJ2-6; v_call: TRBV7-2; clone_size: few; d_call: -
cdr3_aa: CSARNGNEQFF; cdr3_nt: TGCAGTGCTAGGAACGGGAATGAGCAGTTCTTC; j_call: TRBJ2-1; v_call: TRBV20-1; clone_size: -; d_call: -
cdr3_aa: CASSAPGPTKFF; cdr3_nt: TGTGCCAGCAGCGCCCCGGGACCAACAAAGTTCTTC; j_call: TRBJ2-5; v_call: TRBV9; clone_size: -; d_call: -
cdr3_aa: CASSLVAVVTDTQYF; cdr3_nt: TGCGCCAGCAGCTTGGTAGCGGTTGTCACAGATACGCAGTATTTT; j_call: TRBJ2-3; v_call: TRBV5-1; clone_size: -; d_call: -
cdr3_aa: CASSQVGRNNEQFF; cdr3_nt: TGTGCCAGCAGCCAAGTGGGTCGTAACAATGAGCAGTTCTTC; j_call: TRBJ2-1; v_call: TRBV14; clone_size: -; d_call: -